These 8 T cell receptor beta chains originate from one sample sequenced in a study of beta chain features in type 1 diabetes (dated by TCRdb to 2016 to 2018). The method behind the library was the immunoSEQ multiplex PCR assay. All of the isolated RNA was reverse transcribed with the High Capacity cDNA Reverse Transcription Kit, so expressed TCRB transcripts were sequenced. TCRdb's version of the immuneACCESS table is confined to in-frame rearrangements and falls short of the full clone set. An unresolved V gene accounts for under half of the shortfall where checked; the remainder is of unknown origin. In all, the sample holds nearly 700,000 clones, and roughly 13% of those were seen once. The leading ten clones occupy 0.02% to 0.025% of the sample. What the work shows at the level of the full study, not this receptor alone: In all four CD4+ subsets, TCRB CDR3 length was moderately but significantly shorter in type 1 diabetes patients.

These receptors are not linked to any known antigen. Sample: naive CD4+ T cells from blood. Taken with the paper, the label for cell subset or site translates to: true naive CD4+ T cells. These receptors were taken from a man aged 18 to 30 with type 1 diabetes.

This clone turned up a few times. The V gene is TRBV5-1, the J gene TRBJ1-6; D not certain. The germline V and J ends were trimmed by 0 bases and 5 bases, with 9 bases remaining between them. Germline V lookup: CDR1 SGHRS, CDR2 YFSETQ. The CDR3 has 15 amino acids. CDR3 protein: CASSLEGRNNSPLHF. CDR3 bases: TGCGCCAGCAGCTTGGAAGGACGAAATAATTCACCCCTCCACTTT.

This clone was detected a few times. The CDR3 DNA sequence: TGTGCCAGCAGTTCAAGGGGAACTAGCACAGATACGCAGTATTTT. It codes for CASSSRGTSTDTQYF. The chain links TRBV13 to TRBJ2-3, with D tentatively TRBD1 (5 bases). CDR3 size: 15 residues. V lost 6 bases, J lost 0 bases, and 13 bases lay in between. CDR1 and CDR2 (germline): PRHDT, FYEKMQ (reference sequence).

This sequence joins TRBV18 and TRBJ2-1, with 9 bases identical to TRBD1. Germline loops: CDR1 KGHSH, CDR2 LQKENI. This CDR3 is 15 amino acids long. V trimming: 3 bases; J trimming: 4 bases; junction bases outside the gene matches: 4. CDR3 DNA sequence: TGTGCCAGCTCACCCAGGACAGGGGAATACAATGAGCAGTTCTTC. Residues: CASSPRTGEYNEQFF.

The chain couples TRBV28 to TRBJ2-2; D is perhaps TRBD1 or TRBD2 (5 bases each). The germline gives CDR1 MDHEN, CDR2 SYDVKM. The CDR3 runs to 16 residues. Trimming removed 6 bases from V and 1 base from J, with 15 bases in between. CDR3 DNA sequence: TGTGCCAGCAGGCCCTACGGGACGGTGAACACCGGGGAGCTGTTTTTT. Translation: CASRPYGTVNTGELFF.

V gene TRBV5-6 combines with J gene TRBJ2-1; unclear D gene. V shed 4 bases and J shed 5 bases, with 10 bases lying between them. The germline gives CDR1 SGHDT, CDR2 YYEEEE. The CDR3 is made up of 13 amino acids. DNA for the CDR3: TGTGCCAGCAGCCGTACAGTGAACAATGAGCAGTTCTTC. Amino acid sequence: CASSRTVNNEQFF.

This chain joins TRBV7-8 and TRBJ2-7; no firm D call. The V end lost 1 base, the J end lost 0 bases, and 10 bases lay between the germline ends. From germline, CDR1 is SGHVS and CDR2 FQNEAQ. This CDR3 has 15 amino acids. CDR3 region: CASSLGTGSSYEQYF. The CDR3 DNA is TGTGCCAGCAGCTTAGGGACGGGTAGCTCCTACGAGCAGTACTTC.

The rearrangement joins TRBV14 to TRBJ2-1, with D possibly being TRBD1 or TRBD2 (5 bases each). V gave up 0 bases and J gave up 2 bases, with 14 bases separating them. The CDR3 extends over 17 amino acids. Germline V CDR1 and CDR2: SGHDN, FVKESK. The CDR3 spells CASSQEQGTLPYNEQFF. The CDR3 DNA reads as TGTGCCAGCAGCCAAGAGCAAGGGACGCTCCCCTACAATGAGCAGTTCTTC.

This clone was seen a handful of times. CDR3 protein: CASSPRGASGPRNEQFF. The CDR3 coding sequence is TGTGCCAGCAGCCCCCGGGGGGCTAGCGGACCTCGGAATGAGCAGTTCTTC. This chain uses TRBV7-2 with TRBJ2-1; D perhaps matches TRBD2 (7 bases). The ends were cut back, 5 bases at V and 7 bases at J, with 24 bases in the middle. CDR3 length equals 17 residues. Germline V gene data show CDR1 as SGHTA and CDR2 as FQGNSA.